The 9 T cell receptor beta chains reported below all come from one sample, sequenced in a study of blood T cells in healthy people across ages. For the second PCR, which ran for about 6 to 11 cycles, a sample-barcoded 5' primer and a J-beta primer mix were used. TCRdb called the 5' RACE reads again in MiXCR, with one record for every CDR3 protein. The top ten clones hold roughly 9% of a sample with approximately 760,000 distinct CDR3 sequences, 25% of them seen once. The same sample was also used in a study of T cells of mothers and their children.

Material: blood. These receptors were collected from a boy between 10 and 17 years old in good health.

This clonotype has a handful of counts. The V and J genes are TRBV11-2 and TRBJ2-4; either TRBD1 or TRBD2 may supply D (6 bases each). Germline V CDR1 and CDR2: SGHAT, FQNNGV. The CDR3 contains 17 residues. V was cut by 1 base and J by 3 bases, with 16 bases left in between. The CDR3 is CASSLVGGGYDKNIQYF. As DNA, the CDR3 is TGTGCCAGCAGCTTAGTAGGAGGGGGGTACGACAAAAACATTCAGTACTTC.

This clonotype came up a few times. The junction shows a germline mismatch at one end, possibly a read error. The chain carries TRBV6-1 and TRBJ1-5; no clear D. The CDR3 covers 16 residues. CDR1 is MNHNS and CDR2 is SASEGT in the germline V gene. The CDR3: CASSPRNGVSKQPQHF. The CDR3 nucleotides are TGTGCCAGCAGTCCCCGTAACGGGGTTAGCAAACAGCCCCAGCATTTT.

This clonotype occurred many times. The chain joins TRBV2 to TRBJ1-2; 12 positions agree with TRBD1. The germline V gene encodes CDR1 SNHLY and CDR2 FYNNEI. Losses at the gene ends were 6 bases for V and 3 bases for J; bases not matched to a gene: 2. The CDR3 is made up of 14 amino acids. The CDR3 bases are TGTGCCAGCAGGGGACAGGGGGCTGACTATGGCTACACCTTC. It encodes CASRGQGADYGYTF.

The gene calls are TRBV12-3 or TRBV12-4 and TRBJ1-2, with a possible D match to TRBD1 (5 bases). The CDR3 spans 11 residues. Trimming removed 5 bases at V and 13 bases at J, with 14 bases between. CDR3: CASSLTGTGTF. The CDR3 DNA follows: TGTGCCAGCAGTCTAACCGGGACTGGCACCTTC.

The rearrangement uses TRBV6-5 and TRBJ2-7; TRBD2 matches 9 bases. V lost 6 bases and J lost 5; bases outside the gene matches: 8. From germline, CDR1 is MNHEY and CDR2 SVGAGI. The CDR3 has 14 residues. The CDR3 DNA follows: TGTGCCAGCAGACATATAGCGGGGGAGGACGAGCAGTACTTC. Amino acid sequence: CASRHIAGEDEQYF.

This clonotype occurred a few times. The chain links TRBV29-1 to TRBJ2-5; D tentatively fits TRBD1 or TRBD2 (5 bases each). The J call may be in error: the DNA end matches TRBJ2-7 better. Germline V gene sequence: CDR1 SQVTM, CDR2 ANQGSEA. The CDR3 runs to 8 residues. CDR3 residues: CRGDEQYF. The CDR3 nucleotides read TGCAGGGGGGACGAGCAGTACTTC.

In its sample, this clonotype was seen a few times. This chain joins TRBV4-3 and TRBJ1-4; a possible D gene is TRBD1 (5 bases). Between the trimmed V and J ends, which lost 0 bases and 8 bases, there was a span of 22 bases. Germline V gene lookup returns CDR1 LGHNA and CDR2 YSLEER. There are 18 residues in the CDR3. CDR3 coding DNA: TGCGCCAGCAGCCAAGAGCCGCGAATGACAGACGCGGGGGAAAAACTGTTTTTT. Amino acids: CASSQEPRMTDAGEKLFF.

Notes on this clonotype: Since a much larger clone is just one base distant, this may be a read error. This rearrangement joins TRBV29-1 to TRBJ2-1; tentatively, D is TRBD1 or TRBD2 (6 bases each). This CDR3 has 15 amino acids. With 3 bases removed from V and 3 bases from J, the gap between germline ends came to 15 bases. Germline CDR1 is SQVTM and CDR2 is ANQGSEA. The CDR3 spells CSVEGRGDRYNEQFF. CDR3 coding DNA: TGCAGCGTTGAGGGTAGGGGGGATCGCTACAATGAGCAGTTCTTC.

The table lists this clonotype with a few counts. The V and J genes are TRBV25-1 and TRBJ2-1, with 8 bases fitting TRBD1. Germline CDR1 and CDR2: MGHDK and SYGVNS. The J segment lost 5 bases and the V segment lost 0 bases, leaving 9 bases of the junction unmatched. This CDR3 is 17 amino acids long. DNA of the CDR3: TGTGCCAGCAGTGAATATCTGATGACAGGGGTAGACAATGAGCAGTTCTTC. Translation gives CASSEYLMTGVDNEQFF.